One T cell receptor beta chain is described in this entry. Authors' analysis steps: How many nucleated cells were present was estimated from reference gene primer amplification. This table comes from immunoSEQ multiplex PCR, and its TCRdb copy is limited to in-frame clones, with some not included. V and J calls and clone size are those listed in that table; D and trimming were worked out from the DNA. The sample has some 290,000 clones, 89% seen once. This entry comes from a study of blood T cell repertoires in COVID-19. Germline lookup yields CDR1 SGHTA and CDR2 FQGNSA. Trimming cost V 6 bases and J 5 bases, with 12 bases left between them. The CDR3 runs to 13 residues.

The rearrangement joins TRBV7-2 to TRBJ2-3; weak D call: TRBD2 (5 bases). The sequenced material came from PBMCs or T cells enriched from blood (not recorded which). The sequence derives from a woman aged 25 to 39 who had recovered from COVID-19. The CDR3 loop reads CASRNRAGDTQYF. The DNA for the CDR3 is TGTGCCAGCAGGAATCGGGCGGGAGATACGCAGTATTTT.